Ten or more counts support the clone carrying this T cell receptor (beta chain). As yet, its antigen is unknown. The germline gene is not matched at one end of the junction; a read error may be the cause. The sample comes from a study of response to subunit inactivated influenza vaccine. General study points: The authors offered the suggestion that each seasonal influenza vaccination recruits few new T cells.

Germline CDR1 is SGHRS and CDR2 is YFSETQ. CDR3 length: 13 residues. TCRdb reanalysed the RT-PCR reads using MiXCR and keeps one entry per CDR3 protein. The data hold hundreds of thousands of distinct CDR3 sequences, with roughly 13% observed a single time. The receptor's source is a man aged 50-59 years who received an inactivated influenza vaccine. V and J are TRBV5-1 and TRBJ2-7, with D maybe TRBD2 (5 bases). The source was PBMCs from blood, collected 14 to 15 days before vaccination. CDR3 coding DNA: TGTGCCAGCAGTTTAGCGCGCAGCTACGAGCAGTACTTC. Translated, it gives CASSLARSYEQYF.